A single sample is the source of the 32 T cell receptor beta chains below, sequenced in a study of tumor and adjacent non-tumor tissue in lung cancer. The library came from three nested PCR rounds adapted from ARM-PCR protocols. TCRdb reanalysed the multiplex PCR reads using MiXCR and keeps one entry per CDR3 protein. The data hold roughly 69,000 distinct CDR3 sequences, with roughly three quarters observed a single time. RNA was extracted from bulk tissue without any cell sorting. Distant lung tissue was collected more than 3 cm away from the tumor edge. Sequenced material: distant non-tumor lung tissue. The receptor source for this set is a man aged 55 to 70 with non-small cell lung cancer.

The chain uses TRBV14 and TRBJ2-2; D remains ambiguous. The CDR3 contains 15 residues. V was clipped by 7 bases and J by 8 bases, with 20 bases between them. Germline loops: CDR1 SGHDN, CDR2 FVKESK. The CDR3 region has the DNA TGTGCCAGCAACCAGAACCTAGATCTCACAGGGGAGCTGTTTTTT. It specifies CASNQNLDLTGELFF.

CDR3 nucleotides: TGTGCTAACAGTTACTCCGCAGTGACCCGAGACCAGCCCCAGCATTTT. As protein: CANSYSAVTRDQPQHF. V and J are TRBV6-5 and TRBJ1-5; D not certain. This CDR3 is built from 16 residues. Germline lookup yields CDR1 MNHEY and CDR2 SVGAGI.

The chain is built from TRBV10-3 and TRBJ1-6; no definite D call. The CDR3 runs to 13 residues. Trimming shortened V by 3 bases and J by 17 bases, and 17 bases separated the two germline ends. The germline V gene encodes CDR1 ENHRY and CDR2 SYGVKD. CDR3 region: CAISESNWSPFHF. For the CDR3, the DNA is TGTGCCATCAGTGAATCAAACTGGTCACCTTTCCACTTT.

Comments on this clonotype: At one boundary the junction diverges from the germline segment, which might be a read error. The chain couples TRBV29-1 to TRBJ2-3; D is perhaps TRBD2 (5 bases). This CDR3 has 13 amino acids. Per germline, CDR1 SQVTM and CDR2 ANQGSEA. The CDR3 DNA is TGTAGCGTTGAAGGGAGAGTCACAGATACGCAGTATTTT. It is translated as CSVEGRVTDTQYF.

Comment on this clonotype: Given a much more abundant clone one base away, this may be a read error. The V call is TRBV7-9, the J call TRBJ2-3, with D perhaps matching TRBD2 (6 bases). The germline V and J ends were trimmed by 1 base and 2 bases, with 19 bases remaining between them. Germline V gene lookup returns CDR1 SEHNR and CDR2 FQNEAQ (reference sequence). CDR3 length: 18 residues. CDR3 in DNA: TGTGCCAGCAGCTTAGGGGCTAGCGTTCTTCCTAACACAGATACGCAGTATTTT. Residues: CASSLGASVLPNTDTQYF.

This clonotype showed up just a few times. The junction departs from the called germline gene at one end, perhaps through a read error. This chain joins TRBV11-3 and TRBJ2-3; D might be TRBD2 (5 bases). Germline CDR1 reads SGHNT; CDR2 reads YENEEA. This CDR3 region has 16 residues. In nucleotides, the CDR3 is TGTGCCAGCGGCTTCGGTGGAACCTCTAGCACGGATACGCGGTATTTT. It encodes CASGFGGTSSTDTRYF.

The chain uses TRBV11-1 and TRBJ2-5; D not certain. This CDR3 has 14 residues. The germline gives CDR1 SGHAT, CDR2 FQDESV (reference sequence). V lost 10 bases and J lost 0, with 15 bases in between. The CDR3 spells CANIKDTYQETQYF. Here the CDR3 DNA reads TGTGCCAACATTAAAGACACGTACCAAGAGACCCAGTACTTC.

Points on this clonotype: The junction differs from germline at one of its ends, possibly a read error. The chain carries TRBV12-3 or TRBV12-4 and TRBJ2-1; 7 positions match TRBD2. CDR3 size: 15 residues. Here the CDR3 DNA reads TGTGCCAGCGATTTCCCTCAGCGGGGCCACAATGAACAGTTCTTC. It codes for CASDFPQRGHNEQFF.

This clonotype has only one observation. The conserved phenylalanine or tryptophan normally closing the CDR3 is absent here, so this likely arose from a read error. The DNA is omitted, as the CDR3 cannot be located on it reliably, and the CDR3 follows TCRdb's listing. The chain carries TRBV5-5 and TRBJ2-1; TRBD2 was called by the table and not checked on the DNA. The length of the CDR3 is 13 amino acids, counting both ends. CDR1 SGHKS and CDR2 YYEKEE come from the germline V gene (reference sequence). The CDR3 reads CATSLAGQGPEFL.

This clonotype was seen a handful of times. A much more abundant neighbour one base away suggests this may be a read error. The rearrangement joins TRBV10-3 to TRBJ2-1, with TRBD2 identical over 8 bases. Losses at the gene ends were 3 bases for V and 7 bases for J; bases not matched to a gene: 26. Germline CDR1 is ENHRY and CDR2 is SYGVKD. The CDR3 consists of 21 residues. The CDR3 DNA sequence: TGTGCCATCAGTGACGGTTTGTTTTTCGAGACTAGCGCAAAAAATGGGAATGAGCAGTTCTTC. This sequence encodes CAISDGLFFETSAKNGNEQFF.

This chain links TRBV30 with TRBJ2-3; 12 bases are shared with TRBD2. V was pared by 1 base and J by 8 bases, with 13 bases of the junction left unmatched. This CDR3 is 17 amino acids long. Looked up from germline, CDR1 is GTSNPN and CDR2 is SVGIG (reference sequence). For the CDR3, the DNA is TGTGCCTGGAGTGGGGGTCTAGCGGGAGGGCCGGGGGTTACGCAGTATTTT. Translating gives CAWSGGLAGGPGVTQYF.

As for this clonotype: The junction shows a germline mismatch at one end, possibly a read error. This chain uses TRBV20-1 with TRBJ2-1, with D perhaps TRBD2 (5 bases). CDR1 DFQATT and CDR2 SNEGSKA come from the germline V gene (reference sequence). CDR3 length equals 16 residues. This CDR3 reads CSVRVVRTSPYNEQFF. As DNA, the CDR3 is TGCAGTGTTAGAGTGGTCCGGACTTCCCCCTACAATGAGCAGTTCTTC.

In regard to this clonotype: The junction departs from the called germline gene at one end, perhaps through a read error. The chain has TRBV24-1 and TRBJ2-1; no reliable D call. The CDR3 contains 13 residues. Germline V gives CDR1 KGHDR, CDR2 SFDVKD. In DNA form, the CDR3 reads TGTGTCACCAGTGATCCGCCGACGAATGAGCAGTTCTTC. Protein sequence: CVTSDPPTNEQFF.

On this clonotype itself: An end of the junction differs from the germline gene, which may be a read error. The CDR3 here is CASSEGGREVFF. The CDR3 DNA reads TGTGCCAGCAGCGAAGGGGGTCGAGAAGTTTTCTTT. The chain couples TRBV28 to TRBJ1-1; D is perhaps TRBD1 (6 bases). Germline V CDR1 and CDR2: MDHEN, SYDVKM. The CDR3 has 12 residues.

Of note for this clonotype: At one end, the junction sequence differs from germline, possibly due to a read error. J is TRBJ2-7 and V is TRBV11-2; no reliable D call. The CDR3 runs 13 residues. CDR1 is SGHAT, CDR2 FQNNGV, per germline. CDR3 protein: CANSPATGGKQYF. CDR3 in DNA: TGTGCCAACAGCCCCGCGACGGGTGGCAAGCAGTACTTC.

With regard to this clonotype: A much larger clone sits a single nucleotide away, making a read error possible. This sequence joins TRBV20-1 and TRBJ2-7; D may be TRBD1 (5 bases). Trimming cost V 6 bases and J 3 bases, with 18 bases left between them. The CDR3 contains 14 residues. CDR1 and CDR2 from the germline V gene are DFQATT and SNEGSKA (reference sequence). Here the CDR3 DNA reads TGCAGTGCCCCCTCGGACATCCCTTTCTACGAGCAGTACTTC. Translation gives CSAPSDIPFYEQYF.

Comments on this clonotype: One junction end disagrees with the germline gene, perhaps due to a read error. CDR3 sequence reads: CASRTGHNSYEEYF. DNA for the CDR3: TGTGCCAGCAGGACCGGACACAACTCCTACGAGGAGTACTTC. The gene calls are TRBV12-3 or TRBV12-4 and TRBJ2-7; D possibly corresponds to TRBD1 (5 bases). The CDR3 has 14 residues.

In the case of this clonotype: A read error may account for a junction end that differs from germline. The chain couples TRBV5-6 to TRBJ1-1, with D possibly matching TRBD1 (6 bases). CDR3 length equals 14 residues. Germline V CDR1 and CDR2: SGHDT, YYEEEE. For the CDR3, the DNA is TGTGCGAGCAGCTTGGGACATGGGACCAATGAAGCTTTCTTT. It codes for CASSLGHGTNEAFF.

About this clonotype itself: One end of the junction does not line up with germline, which may come from a read error. This chain uses TRBV5-5 with TRBJ2-3; a possible D gene is TRBD2 (5 bases). Looked up from germline, CDR1 is SGHKS and CDR2 is YYEKEE (reference sequence). The CDR3 spans 15 residues. The CDR3 region is CARSRWGERPYTQYF. In DNA form, the CDR3 reads TGTGCCAGGAGCCGGTGGGGAGAGCGGCCATATACCCAGTACTTT.

This clonotype was seen once. The chain employs TRBV5-1 and TRBJ1-1; 8 bases align to TRBD1. In germline, CDR1 is SGHRS, CDR2 YFSETQ. This CDR3 is built from 15 residues. V gave up 8 bases and J gave up 6 bases; unmatched junction bases: 15. This chain's CDR3 is CASSLMSTGAAEAFF. CDR3 nucleotide sequence: TGCGCCAGTAGCCTCATGTCGACAGGGGCCGCTGAAGCTTTCTTT.

At least ten counts were recorded for this clonotype. The chain combines TRBV29-1 with TRBJ1-4, with 7 bases lining up with TRBD1. The CDR3 length is 15 residues. With V trimmed by 0 bases and J by 6 bases, 7 bases remained unmatched. The germline gives CDR1 SQVTM, CDR2 ANQGSEA. The CDR3 sequence is CSVEDLKGADEKLFF. DNA of the CDR3: TGCAGCGTTGAAGATCTAAAGGGGGCGGATGAAAAACTGTTTTTT.

This clonotype appeared many times. V gene TRBV4-2 combines with J gene TRBJ2-5, with D perhaps assigned TRBD1 or TRBD2 (5 bases each). Germline-derived CDR1 and CDR2 are LGHNA and YNFKEQ. CDR3 size: 17 residues. Deletions cut 3 bases from V and 7 bases from J, with 24 bases between. CDR3 protein: CASSHPRVGDRPGTQYF. In DNA, the CDR3 is TGTGCCAGCAGCCACCCAAGAGTAGGGGACCGTCCTGGGACCCAGTACTTC.

With respect to this clonotype: The junction departs from the called germline gene at one end, perhaps through a read error. The J gene is TRBJ1-4, the V gene TRBV6-6; D gene ambiguous. Germline loops: CDR1 MNHNY, CDR2 SVGAGI (reference sequence). The CDR3 runs 15 residues. In nucleotides, the CDR3 is TGTGCCAGCAGTAGAACCGGGATTGGGAATGAAAAACTGTTTTTC. Residues: CASSRTGIGNEKLFF.

As regards this clonotype: A much larger clone is a single base away; this may be a read error. The chain couples TRBV28 to TRBJ1-5; 8 nucleotides agree with TRBD1. The junction had 7 bases not matched to a gene; V was cut back by 3 bases and J by 6 bases. Per the germline V gene, CDR1 is MDHEN and CDR2 is SYDVKM. The CDR3 length is 15 residues. CDR3 bases: TGTGCCAGCAGTTTTCTCAGGGGGCGAGCTCAGCCCCAGCATTTT. It translates to CASSFLRGRAQPQHF.

Comments on this clonotype: At one end the junction does not follow the germline gene, possibly because of a read error. The rearrangement uses TRBV20-1 and TRBJ2-1; 11 positions match TRBD2. Per the germline V gene, CDR1 is DFQATT and CDR2 is SNEGSKA (reference sequence). CDR3 length equals 20 residues. CDR3 protein: CSARGLISGRALKNYNGQFF. The DNA of the CDR3 is TGCAGTGCTAGAGGTTTGATTAGCGGGAGGGCCTTGAAAAACTACAATGGGCAGTTCTTC.

In the case of this clonotype: One end of the junction is discordant with germline, which a read error may explain. The chain uses TRBV5-4 and TRBJ2-7; perhaps TRBD2 as D (6 bases). In germline, CDR1 is SGHNT, CDR2 YYREEE (reference sequence). This CDR3 contains 14 residues. Here the CDR3 reads CASSPYGGRYVQYF. The CDR3 bases are TGTGCCAGCAGCCCTTACGGGGGTAGGTACGTGCAGTACTTC.

J is TRBJ2-3 and V is TRBV28; TRBD2 matches 8 bases. Losses at the gene ends were 10 bases for V and 6 bases for J; bases not matched to a gene: 15. The germline V gene has CDR1 MDHEN and CDR2 SYDVKM. This CDR3 is built from 15 residues. The CDR3 is CAIVLAAPDGDTQYF. DNA for the CDR3: TGTGCCATCGTACTAGCGGCCCCCGACGGGGATACGCAGTATTTT. The whole variable domain, remainder taken from reference TRBV28 and TRBJ2-3, is DVKVTQSSRYLVKRTGEKVFLECVQDMDHENMFWYRQDPGLGLRLIYFSYDVKMKEKGDIPEGYSVSREKKERFSLILESASTNQTSMYLCAIVLAAPDGDTQYFGPGTRLTVL.

On this clonotype: A much larger clone lies one base from this, so it may be a read error. The V call is TRBV19, the J call TRBJ1-1; D remains ambiguous. This CDR3 is 13 amino acids long. Germline lookup yields CDR1 LNHDA and CDR2 SQIVND (reference sequence). Trimming took 1 base from V and 9 from J, leaving 12 bases between them. The DNA of the CDR3 is TGTGCCAGTAGTATAGTGCCAGCTCCCAAAGCTTTCTTT. Encoded protein: CASSIVPAPKAFF.

As for this clonotype: Mismatch with germline at one junction end may stem from a read error. The genes are TRBV29-1 and TRBJ2-4; the D gene is possibly TRBD1 (6 bases). CDR3 length: 13 amino acids. Per germline, CDR1 SQVTM and CDR2 ANQGSEA. CDR3 DNA: TGCAGCGTTGAAGAGGTCAACGGGGACATTCAGTACTTT. This gives the protein CSVEEVNGDIQYF.

This clonotype was found many times. This chain connects TRBV19 to TRBJ2-1; 10 bases are a match to TRBD2. Germline-derived CDR1 and CDR2 are LNHDA and SQIVND (reference sequence). The CDR3 sequence is 16 residues long. The J segment lost 3 bases and the V segment lost 6 bases, leaving 8 bases of the junction unmatched. CDR3 nucleotide sequence: TGTGCCAGTAGAGCCCTAGCGGGAGTCGTCTACAATGAGCAGTTCTTC. Its translation: CASRALAGVVYNEQFF. Together with reference TRBV19 and TRBJ2-1, the CDR3 gives the full variable domain: DGGITQSPKYLFRKEGQNVTLSCEQNLNHDAMYWYRQDPGQGLRLIYYSQIVNDFQKGDIAEGYSVSREKKESFPLTVTSAQKNPTAFYLCASRALAGVVYNEQFFGPGTRLTVL.

Turning to this clonotype: A read error may produce the germline difference seen at one junction end. The chain carries TRBV10-3 and TRBJ1-1; no definite D call. The CDR3 length is 14 residues. The germline V gene has CDR1 ENHRY and CDR2 SYGVKD. The CDR3 sequence: CAISGVGPDTEAFF. The CDR3, as DNA: TGTGCCATTAGTGGGGTCGGACCGGACACTGAAGCTTTCTTT.

A note on this clonotype: It is likely a read error, because the conserved phenylalanine at the end of the CDR3 is missing. The chain uses TRBV6-1 and TRBJ2-5, with 9 bases fitting TRBD2. Looked up from germline, CDR1 is MNHNS and CDR2 is SASEGT. The CDR3 is made up of 14 amino acids. The CDR3 DNA reads as TGTGCCGTTAGCGGGAGACCGGCACAAGAGACACAGTACTTA. Translating gives CAVSGRPAQETQYL.